These T cell receptor beta chains were read from a single sample in a study of cytomegalovirus exposure and HLA in healthy donors. Produced via immunoSEQ multiplex PCR; TCRdb's table is partial and in-frame only. Of around 150,000 clones listed, roughly 75% are singletons. Sequencing was done on a sample of PBMCs. These TCRs come from a man younger than 45 in good health. Each CDR3 is given with its conserved first and last residue. The order of the fields is V gene, CDR3 length, D gene, J gene, clone size, CDR3 protein, CDR3 DNA. The D gene is left open where the match is weak. Rows give clone size only sometimes, using once, few, many, or a class for an expanded clone.

V: TRBV7-9; length: 15; D: TRBD2; J: TRBJ2-7; size: .; CDR3: CASLPSGSGAYEQYF; DNA: TGTGCCAGCCTCCCAAGCGGGAGCGGGGCCTACGAGCAGTACTTC
V: TRBV6-5; length: 12; D: .; J: TRBJ2-3; size: .; CDR3: CASWRSTDTQYF; DNA: TGTGCCAGCTGGCGGAGCACAGATACGCAGTATTTT
V: TRBV7-9; length: 14; D: .; J: TRBJ1-2; size: .; CDR3: CASSLAPSGGGYTF; DNA: TGTGCCAGCAGCTTAGCCCCCTCCGGCGGGGGCTACACCTTC
V: TRBV28; length: 16; D: .; J: TRBJ2-7; size: .; CDR3: CASRTHTGGKPYEQYF; DNA: TGTGCCAGCAGAACACACACAGGTGGAAAGCCCTACGAGCAGTACTTC
V: TRBV7-9; length: 14; D: .; J: TRBJ1-4; size: .; CDR3: CSSSLGAGREKLFF; DNA: TGTTCCAGCAGCTTAGGGGCAGGGAGGGAAAAACTGTTTTTT
V: TRBV15; length: 12; D: TRBD2; J: TRBJ2-5; size: .; CDR3: CATSAGGETQYF; DNA: TGTGCCACATCGGCGGGAGGTGAGACCCAGTACTTC
V: TRBV28; length: 14; D: TRBD2; J: TRBJ2-7; size: .; CDR3: CASSWTSGSNEQYF; DNA: TGTGCCAGCAGTTGGACTAGCGGGAGTAACGAGCAGTACTTC
V: TRBV7-2; length: 15; D: .; J: TRBJ1-3; size: once; CDR3: CASRQAGDSGNTIYF; DNA: TGTGCCAGCAGGCAAGCGGGGGACTCTGGAAACACCATATATTTT
V: TRBV6-4; length: 14; D: .; J: TRBJ1-1; size: .; CDR3: CASSRDTENTEAFF; DNA: TGTGCCAGCAGCCGGGACACGGAGAACACTGAAGCTTTCTTT
V: TRBV7-2; length: 15; D: TRBD1; J: TRBJ2-5; size: .; CDR3: CASRSGTGERETQYF; DNA: TGTGCCAGCAGGTCTGGGACAGGGGAGCGGGAGACCCAGTACTTC
V: TRBV29-1; length: 12; D: .; J: TRBJ1-5; size: .; CDR3: CSVDEERQPQHF; DNA: TGCAGCGTAGACGAGGAACGACAGCCCCAGCATTTT
V: TRBV4-2; length: 16; D: .; J: TRBJ1-3; size: few; CDR3: CASSQLEGLSGNTIYF; DNA: TGTGCCAGCAGCCAATTGGAGGGGCTCTCCGGAAACACCATATATTTT
V: TRBV30; length: 12; D: .; J: TRBJ1-1; size: few; CDR3: CAWSAGRTEAFF; DNA: TGTGCCTGGAGTGCAGGGAGGACTGAAGCTTTCTTT
V: TRBV29-1; length: 12; D: .; J: TRBJ2-7; size: once; CDR3: CSAQGSSYEQYF; DNA: TGCAGCGCTCAGGGGAGCTCCTACGAGCAGTACTTC
V: TRBV7-9; length: 17; D: TRBD2; J: TRBJ2-7; size: .; CDR3: CASSPHPGLAGVPEQYF; DNA: TGTGCCAGCAGCCCTCACCCGGGGCTAGCGGGAGTTCCCGAGCAGTACTTC
V: TRBV10-2; length: 18; D: TRBD2; J: TRBJ2-2; size: few; CDR3: CASSDLALAGGWSGELFF; DNA: TGCGCCAGCAGTGATTTGGCACTAGCGGGAGGTTGGTCCGGGGAGCTGTTTTTT
V: TRBV11-2; length: 14; D: .; J: TRBJ2-3; size: .; CDR3: CASSSTTQGDTQYF; DNA: TGTGCCAGCAGCTCAACTACCCAGGGGGATACGCAGTATTTT
V: TRBV4-3; length: 15; D: .; J: TRBJ1-1; size: .; CDR3: CASSQGGGVDTEAFF; DNA: TGCGCCAGCAGCCAAGGTGGGGGGGTTGACACTGAAGCTTTCTTT
V: TRBV11-2; length: 14; D: .; J: TRBJ2-7; size: .; CDR3: CASSPRRGPYEQYF; DNA: TGTGCCAGCAGCCCAAGGAGGGGTCCCTACGAGCAGTACTTC
V: TRBV7-8; length: 13; D: TRBD2; J: TRBJ2-7; size: .; CDR3: CASSSTSGSEQYF; DNA: TGTGCCAGCAGCTCCACTAGCGGGAGCGAGCAGTACTTC
V: TRBV13; length: 14; D: TRBD1; J: TRBJ2-7; size: .; CDR3: CASSQRDSLSEQYF; DNA: TGTGCCAGCAGCCAACGGGACAGCCTCTCCGAGCAGTACTTC
V: TRBV19; length: 13; D: .; J: TRBJ1-1; size: .; CDR3: CASSVTVNTEAFF; DNA: TGTGCCAGTAGTGTTACGGTGAACACTGAAGCTTTCTTT
V: TRBV30; length: 12; D: .; J: TRBJ2-5; size: .; CDR3: CAWGGLQETQYF; DNA: TGTGCCTGGGGGGGACTGCAAGAGACCCAGTACTTC
V: TRBV7-9; length: 16; D: TRBD1; J: TRBJ2-1; size: .; CDR3: CSSSLNEGQRINEQFF; DNA: TGTTCCAGCAGCCTGAATGAGGGACAGAGAATCAATGAGCAGTTCTTC
V: TRBV18; length: 17; D: TRBD2; J: TRBJ2-2; size: .; CDR3: CASSPPIAGGHTGELFF; DNA: TGTGCCAGCTCACCACCGATAGCGGGAGGGCACACCGGGGAGCTGTTTTTT
V: TRBV5-1; length: 16; D: .; J: TRBJ2-2; size: .; CDR3: CASSFYDINMGGELFF; DNA: TGCGCCAGCAGCTTCTACGACATTAACATGGGCGGGGAGCTGTTTTTT
V: TRBV19; length: 14; D: .; J: TRBJ2-5; size: .; CDR3: CASSLPGARETQYF; DNA: TGTGCCAGTAGTCTCCCTGGGGCGCGGGAGACCCAGTACTTC
V: TRBV7-2; length: 13; D: .; J: TRBJ2-7; size: .; CDR3: CASSLERGNEQYF; DNA: TGTGCCAGCAGCTTAGAAAGGGGAAACGAGCAGTACTTC
V: TRBV28; length: 15; D: TRBD2; J: TRBJ2-5; size: .; CDR3: CASEAAGGPKETQYF; DNA: TGTGCCTCTGAGGCGGCGGGAGGGCCTAAGGAGACCCAGTACTTC
V: TRBV18; length: 12; D: TRBD2; J: TRBJ2-3; size: .; CDR3: CASSPSGDTQYF; DNA: TGTGCCAGCTCACCTAGCGGGGATACGCAGTATTTT
V: TRBV9; length: 15; D: TRBD1; J: TRBJ2-4; size: .; CDR3: CASSPQTGGFNIQYF; DNA: TGTGCCAGCAGCCCCCAGACAGGGGGTTTTAACATTCAGTACTTC
V: TRBV14; length: 14; D: TRBD1; J: TRBJ2-7; size: .; CDR3: CASSPTGTYYEQYF; DNA: TGTGCCAGCAGCCCGACAGGGACGTACTACGAGCAGTACTTC